Listed below are T cell receptor beta chains from one sample, sequenced in a study of control samples from healthy donors and cancer patients. This table comes from immunoSEQ multiplex PCR, and its TCRdb copy is limited to in-frame clones, with some not included. The data show roughly 130,000 clones, with 75% to 95% seen just once and approximately 8.6% held by the top ten. Sequencing was carried out using blood. Receptors originate from a man between 18 and 35 years old in good health. The CDR3 runs from the conserved cysteine through the conserved F or W. The D gene is left open where the match is weak. Rows may omit the clone size; those that give it use once, few, many or a size class.

cdr3_nt cdr3_aa j_call clone_size d_call v_call
TGTGCCAGCTCTCCCCGGGATTCCTACGAGCAGTACTTC CASSPRDSYEQYF TRBJ2-7 NA NA TRBV18
TGTGCCAGCAGAGGGACAACCTATAGCAATCAGCCCCAGCATTTT CASRGTTYSNQPQHF TRBJ1-5 NA NA TRBV27
TGCAGCGTTGAAGATCGCCGGGGTAACTATGGCTACACCTTC CSVEDRRGNYGYTF TRBJ1-2 NA NA TRBV29-1
TGTGCCAGCAGGGACAGGAACTCCTACGAGCAGTACTTC CASRDRNSYEQYF TRBJ2-7 NA TRBD1 TRBV6-5
TGCGCCAGCAGCTTGAATGATGGGACCCCCGCAAATACGCAGTATTTT CASSLNDGTPANTQYF TRBJ2-3 once NA TRBV5-1
TGCGCCAGCAGGAGAGACGACCTATCCTACGAGCAGTACTTC CASRRDDLSYEQYF TRBJ2-7 NA NA TRBV5-1
TGTGCCAGCAGTACCCACGGGACAGTTAGGTACGAGCAGTACTTC CASSTHGTVRYEQYF TRBJ2-7 NA TRBD1 TRBV6-5
TGTGCCAGCAGCCAGGGTTCCCCAGATACGCAGTATTTT CASSQGSPDTQYF TRBJ2-3 once NA TRBV27
TGTGCCAGCAGACACAGGGTTCTACGGACTAATGAAAAACTGTTTTTT CASRHRVLRTNEKLFF TRBJ1-4 NA NA TRBV2
TGCGCCAGCAGCTTGGCCAGTAGGGGAGGGTCACCCCTCCACTTT CASSLASRGGSPLHF TRBJ1-6 NA NA TRBV5-1
TGTGCCAGCAGTACCCAGGGAAGCGAGAATCAGCCCCAGCATTTT CASSTQGSENQPQHF TRBJ1-5 NA NA TRBV7-8
TGCGCCAGCAAAGAGGGAAACCGTGAAAAACTGTTTTTT CASKEGNREKLFF TRBJ1-4 NA NA TRBV4-1
TGTGCCAGCAGACCCTCCGGACAGGGCGGAGAAGCTTTCTTT CASRPSGQGGEAFF TRBJ1-1 NA TRBD1 TRBV27
TGTGCCAGCAGCTTGGACCCGGACAGGGTGGGCGAGCAGTACTTC CASSLDPDRVGEQYF TRBJ2-7 NA TRBD1 TRBV5-4
TGTGCCAGCAGCTTAATTCAGGGGACTGGAAACACCATATATTTT CASSLIQGTGNTIYF TRBJ1-3 NA NA TRBV7-9
TGTGCCAGCAGCGCGGGACAGGGCCACAATCAGCCCCAGCATTTT CASSAGQGHNQPQHF TRBJ1-5 NA TRBD1 TRBV9
TGTGCCAGCAGCTTACGGGGGCGCTTCGGCTACACCTTC CASSLRGRFGYTF TRBJ1-2 NA NA TRBV7-2
TGTGCCAGCAGTCGAGGATCCTACAATGAGCAGTTCTTC CASSRGSYNEQFF TRBJ2-1 NA NA TRBV6-5
TGTGCCAGCATCAAAGGGGGGACAGGGGGCGCTGGCAATCAGCCCCAGCATTTT CASIKGGTGGAGNQPQHF TRBJ1-5 few TRBD1 TRBV5-4
TGCGCCAGCAGCGAGGACGGTTATAGCAATCAGCCCCAGCATTTT CASSEDGYSNQPQHF TRBJ1-5 NA NA TRBV5-1
TGTGCCAGCAGGTCGACAGGGGGAAACACTGAAGCTTTCTTT CASRSTGGNTEAFF TRBJ1-1 NA TRBD1 TRBV27
TGTGCCAGCAGCGTAGGACTCGGCGGCTACACCTTC CASSVGLGGYTF TRBJ1-2 NA NA TRBV7-2
TGCAGTGCTAGTCCGGGGGCTGTGAACACTGAAGCTTTCTTT CSASPGAVNTEAFF TRBJ1-1 NA NA TRBV20-1
TGTGCCAGCAGCCAAGATCCGACAGGGGCCTACGAGCAGTACTTC CASSQDPTGAYEQYF TRBJ2-7 NA TRBD1 TRBV4-2
TGTGCCAGCAGTCCGGGGGACGTTAGCAATCAGCCCCAGCATTTT CASSPGDVSNQPQHF TRBJ1-5 once NA TRBV6-5
TGCGCCAGCAGCCAAGGACACCCTAATGAAAAACTGTTTTTT CASSQGHPNEKLFF TRBJ1-4 NA NA TRBV5-1
TGTGCCAGCAGCCCGGCGAATCCGGGGGGGCCATACAATGAGCAGTTCTTC CASSPANPGGPYNEQFF TRBJ2-1 NA TRBD2 TRBV5-4
TGTGCCACCAGTGATCCTCGGACAGGGAGGGTTCGTAACGAGCAGTACTTC CATSDPRTGRVRNEQYF TRBJ2-7 NA NA TRBV24-1
TGTGCCAGCAGCCGCAACTACAGGGGTGTTGCTGGCTACACCTTC CASSRNYRGVAGYTF TRBJ1-2 NA TRBD1 TRBV14